These 27 T cell receptor beta chains came from one sample sequenced in a study of cytomegalovirus exposure and HLA in healthy donors. In the PCR, 60 Vbeta and 13 Jbeta primers were used. TCRdb's table, derived via immunoSEQ multiplex PCR, lists solely in-frame clones and lacks some. The sample contains 150,000 to 250,000 clones, 70% to 80% of which appear only once. Input material: PBMCs. The receptor source for this set is a girl aged 5-17 years in good health and CMV-seropositive.

The CDR3 DNA follows: TGTGCCACCAGCAGCACCGGGACTAAAGGGGGCTACGAGCAGTACTTC. Its protein product is CATSSTGTKGGYEQYF. The genes are TRBV15 and TRBJ2-7, with TRBD2 as a possible D gene (7 bases). V was pared by 3 bases and J by 3 bases, with 18 bases between. CDR1 LNHNV and CDR2 YYDKDF come from the germline V gene (reference sequence). The CDR3 is made up of 16 amino acids.

The CDR3 region is CASSLGTGDGYTF. In DNA form, the CDR3 reads TGTGCCAGCAGCTTAGGGACAGGTGATGGCTACACCTTC. The chain uses TRBV5-4 and TRBJ1-2; 8 positions agree with TRBD1. Germline-derived CDR1 and CDR2 are SGHNT and YYREEE (reference sequence). V was clipped by 2 bases and J by 6 bases; unmatched bases: 3. CDR3 size: 13 residues.

J is TRBJ2-6 and V is TRBV6-5; maybe TRBD1 (6 bases). Trimming shortened V by 7 bases and J by 2 bases, and 12 bases separated the two germline ends. The CDR3 length is 15 residues. Looked up from germline, CDR1 is MNHEY and CDR2 is SVGAGI. This CDR3 is CASTPKGAGANVLTF. Here the CDR3 DNA reads TGTGCCAGCACCCCGAAGGGGGCTGGGGCCAACGTCCTGACTTTC.

This chain joins TRBV15 and TRBJ1-6; perhaps TRBD1 as D (5 bases). Trimming took off 9 bases at V and 12 bases at J, with 24 bases between the two ends. This CDR3 contains 15 residues. CDR1 and CDR2 from the germline V gene are LNHNV and YYDKDF (reference sequence). This CDR3 is CATWVGGTSGLPLHF. The CDR3 DNA reads TGTGCCACATGGGTCGGCGGGACCTCAGGTCTACCCCTCCACTTT.

The CDR3 bases are TGTGCCAGCAGCAAACTGGTATCTGGGGCCAACGTCCTGACTTTC. The encoded protein is CASSKLVSGANVLTF. The gene calls are TRBV7-2 and TRBJ2-6; D ambiguous. The germline V gene has CDR1 SGHTA and CDR2 FQGNSA. The CDR3 runs to 15 residues. The ends were cut back, 5 bases at V and 1 base at J, with 9 bases in the middle.

The chain employs TRBV5-1 and TRBJ1-2; D is unclear. V was cut by 4 bases and J by 1 base, with 5 bases left in between. Germline CDR1 SGHRS, CDR2 YFSETQ. This CDR3 spans 12 amino acids. As DNA, the CDR3 is TGCGCCAGCAGCCCGTTTAACTATGGCTACACCTTC. Residues: CASSPFNYGYTF.

The chain carries TRBV27 and TRBJ2-7; possibly TRBD1 for D (6 bases). V dropped 2 bases and J dropped 2 bases, with 10 bases sitting between them. CDR1 and CDR2 (germline): MNHEY, SMNVEV (reference sequence). This CDR3 region has 14 residues. The CDR3 DNA is TGTGCCAGCAGTTTAAAAGGGACAACCTACGAGCAGTACTTC. Translation gives CASSLKGTTYEQYF.

V and J are TRBV7-7 and TRBJ1-1; no clear D. The CDR3 sequence is 14 residues long. The V gene lost 4 bases and the J gene lost 3 bases, with 12 bases spanning the gap. The germline gives CDR1 SSHAT, CDR2 FNYEAQ (reference sequence). The CDR3 nucleotides read TGTGCCAGCAGCTGGGAGGATTGGGACACTGAAGCTTTCTTT. Protein product: CASSWEDWDTEAFF.

The chain couples TRBV27 to TRBJ1-6; D is perhaps TRBD1 (5 bases). Trimming cost V 3 bases and J 10 bases, with 10 bases left between them. Germline CDR1 reads MNHEY; CDR2 reads SMNVEV (reference sequence). This CDR3 spans 13 amino acids. The CDR3 protein is CASSFQTDSPLHF. CDR3 sequence (DNA): TGTGCCAGCAGTTTCCAGACAGACTCACCCCTCCACTTT.

The rearrangement uses TRBV5-6 and TRBJ2-2; maybe TRBD1 (6 bases). Germline CDR1 and CDR2: SGHDT and YYEEEE. The CDR3 runs to 16 residues. V dropped 3 bases and J dropped 2 bases, with 14 bases sitting between them. CDR3: CASSWADRQNTGELFF. Written as DNA, the CDR3 is TGTGCCAGCAGCTGGGCGGACAGACAAAACACCGGGGAGCTGTTTTTT.

The chain joins TRBV7-2 to TRBJ2-3; the match to TRBD2 covers 8 bases. Trimming at V came to 4 bases and at J to 3 bases, leaving 9 bases not matched to a gene. Germline values: CDR1 SGHTA, CDR2 FQGNSA. CDR3 length: 16 amino acids. CDR3 in amino acids: CASSSTRGGATDTQYF. For the CDR3, the DNA is TGTGCCAGCAGCTCGACCCGGGGGGGGGCGACAGATACGCAGTATTTT.

The chain uses TRBV7-2 and TRBJ2-1; 9 bases are a match to TRBD1. The CDR3 runs to 14 residues. J lost 15 bases, V lost 0 bases, and 9 bases had no gene match. Germline assignment: CDR1 SGHTA and CDR2 FQGNSA. The CDR3 nucleotides read TGTGCCAGCAGCTTAGCCCGGGGACAGGGTCTTCCGTTCTTC. Translation: CASSLARGQGLPFF.

V gene TRBV7-9 combines with J gene TRBJ2-5; D is uncertain. The CDR3 extends over 13 amino acids. Germline CDR1 and CDR2: SEHNR and FQNEAQ (reference sequence). Trimming pared 2 bases from V and 5 bases from J, leaving 9 bases between. CDR3 in amino acids: CASSLQLFETQYF. The DNA for the CDR3 is TGTGCCAGCAGCTTACAATTGTTCGAGACCCAGTACTTC.

V and J are TRBV4-3 and TRBJ1-5; D gene ambiguous. The CDR3 is 14 residues long. Trimming pared 0 bases from V and 4 bases from J, leaving 7 bases between. Germline assignment: CDR1 LGHNA and CDR2 YSLEER. The CDR3 DNA sequence: TGCGCCAGCAGCCAAGACCTACAGAATCAGCCCCAGCATTTT. This translates into CASSQDLQNQPQHF.

J is TRBJ1-5 and V is TRBV10-3; TRBD1 agrees at 10 bases. Losses at the gene ends were 6 bases for V and 3 bases for J; bases not matched to a gene: 11. Germline values: CDR1 ENHRY, CDR2 SYGVKD. The CDR3 length is 17 residues. CDR3 residues: CAISAGGTGVNNQPQHF. In DNA form, the CDR3 reads TGTGCCATCAGCGCAGGGGGGACAGGGGTAAACAATCAGCCCCAGCATTTT.

The chain recombines TRBV9 with TRBJ1-3, with D possibly being TRBD1 (6 bases). V shed 0 bases and J shed 1 base, with 14 bases lying between them. Germline CDR1 and CDR2: SGDLS and YYNGEE. CDR3 length: 17 residues. The CDR3 sequence: CASSVAATGPSGNTIYF. As DNA, the CDR3 is TGTGCCAGCAGCGTAGCTGCAACAGGGCCGTCTGGAAACACCATATATTTT.

The gene calls are TRBV29-1 and TRBJ2-2; the D is unclear. Germline V lookup: CDR1 SQVTM, CDR2 ANQGSEA. Between the trimmed V and J ends, which lost 5 bases and 6 bases, there was a span of 10 bases. CDR3 length equals 12 residues. The chain's CDR3 is CSVRPNAGELFF. The CDR3 DNA sequence: TGCAGCGTTCGTCCTAACGCCGGGGAGCTGTTTTTT.

V and J are TRBV6-6 and TRBJ1-1; 8 bases agree with TRBD1. Germline CDR1 is MNHNY and CDR2 is SVGAGI (reference sequence). The CDR3 length is 15 residues. V trimming: 2 bases; J trimming: 1 base; junction bases outside the gene matches: 3. The CDR3 nucleotides are TGTGCCAGCAGTTACGGGACAGGCTCGAACACTGAAGCTTTCTTT. The encoded protein is CASSYGTGSNTEAFF.

V gene TRBV29-1 combines with J gene TRBJ2-1; unclear D gene. Germline V gives CDR1 SQVTM, CDR2 ANQGSEA. Trimming took 4 bases from V and 4 from J, leaving 14 bases between them. This CDR3 comprises 14 residues. Written as DNA, the CDR3 is TGCAGCGTTGCGACAAACAATCTATACAATGAGCAGTTCTTC. Its translation is CSVATNNLYNEQFF.

The chain has TRBV6-5 and TRBJ2-7; TRBD2 is a possible D gene (5 bases). The germline V and J ends were trimmed by 5 bases and 3 bases, with 17 bases remaining between them. The CDR3 has 15 residues. Germline V gene lookup returns CDR1 MNHEY and CDR2 SVGAGI. Here the CDR3 DNA reads TGTGCCAGCAGTCCGTATCGGGGTAAACTCTACGAGCAGTACTTC. Its translation: CASSPYRGKLYEQYF.

This chain links TRBV5-1 with TRBJ2-7; perhaps TRBD2 as D (6 bases). Per the germline V gene, CDR1 is SGHRS and CDR2 is YFSETQ. The germline V and J ends were trimmed by 0 bases and 1 base, with 11 bases remaining between them. The CDR3 covers 15 residues. CDR3 residues: CASSLERGKSYEQYF. The CDR3 DNA reads TGCGCCAGCAGCTTGGAACGGGGGAAGTCCTACGAGCAGTACTTC.

The rearrangement links TRBV6-1 to TRBJ2-7; 7 bases are a match to TRBD1. Germline V lookup: CDR1 MNHNS, CDR2 SASEGT. The trim removed 6 bases at V and 6 bases at J, leaving 8 bases unmatched. The CDR3 extends over 13 amino acids. The CDR3 reads CASRVTGEGEQYF. In nucleotides, the CDR3 is TGTGCCAGCAGGGTAACAGGGGAAGGCGAGCAGTACTTC.

The chain links TRBV7-9 to TRBJ2-2, with D unresolved. This CDR3 region has 13 residues. Trimming left V 1 base short and J 6 bases short, with 6 bases between. Germline V CDR1 and CDR2: SEHNR, FQNEAQ (reference sequence). This chain's CDR3 is CASSLERAGELFF. In DNA, the CDR3 is TGTGCCAGCAGCTTAGAACGGGCCGGGGAGCTGTTTTTT. Combining the CDR3 with reference TRBV7-9 and TRBJ2-2 gives the whole variable domain DTGVSQNPRHKITKRGQNVTFRCDPISEHNRLYWYRQTLGQGPEFLTYFQNEAQLEKSRLLSDRFSAERPKGSFSTLEIQRTEQGDSAMYLCASSLERAGELFFGEGSRLTVL.

In DNA, the CDR3 is TGTGCCACCAGCAGGCTTGAGGGAGCCAAAAACATTCAGTACTTC. Protein: CATSRLEGAKNIQYF. The rearrangement uses TRBV15 and TRBJ2-4, with a possible D match to TRBD2 (5 bases). This CDR3 has 15 residues. V was clipped by 3 bases and J by 0 bases, with 9 bases between them. Germline CDR1 reads LNHNV; CDR2 reads YYDKDF (reference sequence).

The V and J genes are TRBV6-5 and TRBJ1-2; D remains unclear. Trimming left V 6 bases short and J 2 bases short, with 13 bases between. The germline V gene encodes CDR1 MNHEY and CDR2 SVGAGI. The CDR3 runs to 14 residues. CDR3 nucleotide sequence: TGTGCCAGCAGCCAGCGAGGAGCGAACTATGGCTACACCTTC. Residues: CASSQRGANYGYTF.

This clone was detected only a few times. The chain employs TRBV7-8 and TRBJ2-2; 10 nucleotides line up with TRBD1. CDR3 length: 19 residues. Germline lookup yields CDR1 SGHVS and CDR2 FQNEAQ. V dropped 2 bases and J dropped 3; count of bases not matched to a gene: 12. CDR3: CASSLFPGQGSRDTGELFF. The CDR3 DNA sequence: TGTGCCAGCAGCTTATTTCCGGGACAGGGGTCCCGGGACACCGGGGAGCTGTTTTTT.

This chain connects TRBV6-5 to TRBJ1-2; TRBD1 matches at 10 bases. The V and J ends lost 4 bases and 3 bases, in that order; junction bases with no gene match: 2. CDR1 and CDR2 from the germline V gene are MNHEY and SVGAGI. The CDR3 consists of 14 residues. CDR3 DNA: TGTGCCAGCAGTTCCGGGACAGGGGACTATGGCTACACCTTC. Its translation is CASSSGTGDYGYTF.